This TCR beta chain is drawn from a study of regulatory and conventional T cells in RAG deficiency. The V end lost 5 bases, the J end lost 4 bases, and 11 bases lay between the germline ends. The CDR3 runs 14 residues. CDR1 is SGHAT and CDR2 is FQNNGV in the germline V gene. Remarks on this clone: Its antigen remains unknown.

Study-wide findings and caveats: In Omenn syndrome, Treg and Tconv repertoires overlapped >85%.

Libraries were prepared by immunoSEQ multiplex PCR; TCRdb keeps only in-frame clonotypes and omits some of them. The sample shows some 30,000 clones, about 88% of them seen only once. These data also featured in a second study, about regulatory T cells. As that report states: The PCR used 52 TRBV and 13 TRBJ primers. Patient repertoires had restricted TRB V-J pairs and skewed V and J usage, most in Tregs.

The source is a human donor in good health. The chain uses TRBV11-2 and TRBJ1-4; maybe TRBD1 (6 bases). Sequencing was carried out using CD8+ T cells sorted from blood. The CDR3 bases are TGTGCCAGCAGCGCAGGGGCTTTTAATGAAAAACTGTTTTTT. It yields the protein CASSAGAFNEKLFF. Looking up the rest from reference TRBV11-2 and TRBJ1-4 gives the full variable domain: EAGVAQSPRYKIIEKRQSVAFWCNPISGHATLYWYQQILGQGPKLLIQFQNNGVVDDSQLPKDRFSAERLKGVDSTLKIQPAKLEDSAVYLCASSAGAFNEKLFFGSGTQLSVL.